This T cell receptor (beta chain) is from a study of T cell responses to AZD1222 COVID-19 vaccine. Study overall: Combined were second doses at about 4 or about 12 weeks.

Study-level points and caveats: The study found Spike-specific TCR breadth and depth rose after two AZD1222 doses. Baseline serostatus was positive in only a handful of AZD1222 recipients. White British people made up most donors, females outnumbered males, and clonal diversity was possibly underestimated.

Germline trimming cut 5 bases from V and 9 bases from J; bases unmatched to any gene: 6. The germline V gene has CDR1 MNHEY and CDR2 SMNVEV (reference sequence). The length of the CDR3 is 14 residues. In the case of this clone: The antigen is unknown.

Only in-frame clones appear in the TCRdb table, and some are missing; sequencing was by immunoSEQ multiplex PCR. The data contain about 100,000 clones, 85% to 90% of them singletons. The chain is built from TRBV27 and TRBJ2-1; 11 nucleotides align to TRBD1. This clonotype originated in an adult in good health. Material: peripheral blood, obtained on day 0 of AZD1222 vaccination. As DNA, the CDR3 is TGTGCCAGCAGTAGGCCGGGACAGGGGGTTGAGCAGTTCTTC. Amino acid sequence: CASSRPGQGVEQFF.